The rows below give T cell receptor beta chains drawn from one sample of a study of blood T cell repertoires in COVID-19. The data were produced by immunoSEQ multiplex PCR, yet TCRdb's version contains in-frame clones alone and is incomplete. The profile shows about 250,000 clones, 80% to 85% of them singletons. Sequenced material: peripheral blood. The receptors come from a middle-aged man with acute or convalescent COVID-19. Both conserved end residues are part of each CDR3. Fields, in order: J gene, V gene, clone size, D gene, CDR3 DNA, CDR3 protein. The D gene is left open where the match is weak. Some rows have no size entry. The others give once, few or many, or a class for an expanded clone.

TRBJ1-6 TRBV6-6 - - TGTGCCAGCAGTTCGGACTGGGAGTCACCCCTCCACTTT CASSSDWESPLHF
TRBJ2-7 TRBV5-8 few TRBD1 TGTGCCAGCAGCTTGTTCGACAGGGGATACGAGCAGTACTTC CASSLFDRGYEQYF
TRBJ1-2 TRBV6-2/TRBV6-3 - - TGTGCCAGCAGTTATTGGGGCACCTATGGCTACACCTTC CASSYWGTYGYTF
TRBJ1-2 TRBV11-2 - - TGTGCCAGCAGCCCAAAGGGACTGCCCGCAGGCTACACCTTC CASSPKGLPAGYTF
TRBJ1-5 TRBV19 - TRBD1 TGTGCCAGTAGTATAGGGGGACAGGGACGCAATCAGCCCCAGCATTTT CASSIGGQGRNQPQHF
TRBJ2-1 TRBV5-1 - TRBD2 TGCGCCAGCAGCTTGGTTAGCGGGAGCACGAATGAGCAGTTCTTC CASSLVSGSTNEQFF
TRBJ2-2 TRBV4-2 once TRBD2 TGTGCCAGCAGCCAAGAAAGGACTAGCGCTGGCACCGGGGAGCTGTTTTTT CASSQERTSAGTGELFF
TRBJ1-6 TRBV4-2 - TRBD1 TGTGCCAGCAGCCAAGATAGAGGCCGGACAGGGGTGAATTCACCCCTCCACTTT CASSQDRGRTGVNSPLHF
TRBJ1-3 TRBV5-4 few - TGTGCCAGCAGCCGTTCAGGGGAACCGGGTGTAGACACCATATATTTT CASSRSGEPGVDTIYF
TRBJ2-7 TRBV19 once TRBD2 TGTGCCAGTAGGGATAGCGGGAGGGCTGGCCACGAGCAGTACTTC CASRDSGRAGHEQYF
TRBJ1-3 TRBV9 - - TGTGCCAGCAGCGTAGGAACAGCCGGGGACACCATATATTTT CASSVGTAGDTIYF
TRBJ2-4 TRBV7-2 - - TGTGCCAGCAGCTTAAGTAGATCGCAGGGGGGAAAAAACATTCAGTACTTC CASSLSRSQGGKNIQYF
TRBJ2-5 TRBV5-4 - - TGTGCCAGCAGCTTACCGGGAGTGGTTGGGACCCAGTACTTC CASSLPGVVGTQYF
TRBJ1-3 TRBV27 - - TGTGCCAGCAGTTCCCCGGCTAGCTCTGGAAACACCATATATTTT CASSSPASSGNTIYF
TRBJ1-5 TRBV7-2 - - TGTGCCAGCAGCTTAGGAGGGTTTCAGCCCCAGCATTTT CASSLGGFQPQHF
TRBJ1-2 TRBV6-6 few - TGTGCCAGCACCGCCCCAGGACTTAACTATGGCTACACCTTC CASTAPGLNYGYTF
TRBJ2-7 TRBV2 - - TGTGCCAGCATTCGGGGTTGGGAGCAGTACTTC CASIRGWEQYF
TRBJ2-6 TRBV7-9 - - TGTGCCAGCAGCCTCAGGGTTGCTGGGGCCAACGTCCTGACTTTC CASSLRVAGANVLTF
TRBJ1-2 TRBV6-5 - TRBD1 TGTGCCAGCAGTACGTACAGGGGACGTAGTGGCTACACCTTC CASSTYRGRSGYTF
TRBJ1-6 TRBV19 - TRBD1 TGTGCCAGTAGTTTCCAGGGGGATTCACCCCTCCACTTT CASSFQGDSPLHF
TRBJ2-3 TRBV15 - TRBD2 TGTGCCACCAGCAGAGTCCAGCGGGAGGGCGCAGATACGCAGTATTTT CATSRVQREGADTQYF
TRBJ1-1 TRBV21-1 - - TGTGCCAGCAGCAAAGTAAGGGGGCGCGGCACTGAAGCTTTCTTT CASSKVRGRGTEAFF
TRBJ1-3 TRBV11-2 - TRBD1 TGTGCCAGCAGCTTACAGGGGGTAACTGGAAACACCATATATTTT CASSLQGVTGNTIYF
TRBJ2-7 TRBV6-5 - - TGTGCCAGCAGTTACTATGAGAACTACGAGCAGTACTTC CASSYYENYEQYF
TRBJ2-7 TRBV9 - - TGTGCCAGCAGCGTCTCCGGAAACGGAGCTGGCGAGCAGTACTTC CASSVSGNGAGEQYF
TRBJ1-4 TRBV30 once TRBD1 TGTGCCTGGAGTGAGAAGGGGGCCGGGGAAAAACTGTTTTTT CAWSEKGAGEKLFF
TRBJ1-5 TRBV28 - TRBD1 TGTGCCAGCAGTTGGGGACAGGGTCGTCAGCCCCAGCATTTT CASSWGQGRQPQHF
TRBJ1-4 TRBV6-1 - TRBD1 TGTGCCAGCAGTGGGGAGTATTGGGACAGGGGTGGTGAAAAACTGTTTTTT CASSGEYWDRGGEKLFF
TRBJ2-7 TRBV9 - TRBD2 TGTGCCAGCAGCCCACGACTAGCGGGAGGCTCCTACGAGCAGTACTTC CASSPRLAGGSYEQYF
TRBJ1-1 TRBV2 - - TGTGCCAGCAGTGTCTGGGAGGGTATGATGAACACTGAAGCTTTCTTT CASSVWEGMMNTEAFF
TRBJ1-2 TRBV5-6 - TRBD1 TGTGCCAGCAGCATCGGACAGGTGCTTTATGGCTACACCTTC CASSIGQVLYGYTF
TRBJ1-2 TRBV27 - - TGTGCCACCTTGTCGGGGGGAAACTATGGCTACACCTTC CATLSGGNYGYTF
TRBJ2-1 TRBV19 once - TGTGCCAGTAGTGGCCAGCGGAACTACAATGAGCAGTTCTTC CASSGQRNYNEQFF
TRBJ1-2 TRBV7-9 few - TGTGCCAGCAGGTGGCCCGGTGAGGACTATGGCTACACCTTC CASRWPGEDYGYTF
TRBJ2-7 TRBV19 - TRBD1 TGTGCCAGTAGCTCGGGGACAGCCTACTACGAGCAGTACTTC CASSSGTAYYEQYF
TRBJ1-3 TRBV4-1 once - TGCGCCAGCAGCCAACCGACATCGGGAAACACCATATATTTT CASSQPTSGNTIYF
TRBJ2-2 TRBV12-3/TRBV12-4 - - TGTGCCAGCAGTTTCGGGGGCGGGGAGCTGTTTTTT CASSFGGGELFF
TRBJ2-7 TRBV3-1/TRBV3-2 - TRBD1 TGTGCCAGCAGCCCCTCGGGACAGGGGCATTACGAGCAGTACTTC CASSPSGQGHYEQYF
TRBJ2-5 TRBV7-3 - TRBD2 TGTGCCAGCAGTCTAGCGGGAGGGGTAGAGACCCAGTACTTC CASSLAGGVETQYF
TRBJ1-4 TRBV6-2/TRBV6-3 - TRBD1 TGTGCCAGCAGTTCGACAGGGGGGAATGAAAAACTGTTTTTT CASSSTGGNEKLFF